The 22 T cell receptor beta chains below were found in one sample sequenced in a study of T-cell memory formation after mild COVID-19. TCRdb re-called the 5' RACE reads with MiXCR, one entry per CDR3 protein. Found here are hundreds of thousands of distinct CDR3 sequences, 15% to 20% of them singletons; the top ten hold about 21%. The source material was PBMCs or a T cell subset sorted from them (not recorded which). These receptors all stem from a man aged 18-30 years who had mild COVID-19 (a few samples of this study predate the infection). Cell type and time point are not known.

This clonotype showed up many times. V gene TRBV11-2 combines with J gene TRBJ2-3; no reliable D call. CDR1 and CDR2 (germline): SGHAT, FQNNGV. The CDR3 has 11 amino acids. Between the trimmed V and J ends, which lost 1 base and 14 bases, there was a span of 10 bases. The DNA for the CDR3 is TGTGCCAGCAGCTTAGGTAGAAGGTTGTATTTT. This translates into CASSLGRRLYF.

This clonotype has only a few counts. At one end, the junction sequence differs from germline, possibly due to a read error. V is TRBV12-3 or TRBV12-4 and J is TRBJ2-1, with D tentatively TRBD2 (7 bases). The CDR3 is 16 residues long. The CDR3 reads CASSLGGGRLGDEQFF. The CDR3 bases are TGTGCCAGCAGCTTAGGCGGGGGCCGCCTGGGCGATGAGCAGTTCTTC.

V gene TRBV18 combines with J gene TRBJ1-1; no reliable D call. CDR3 length: 14 amino acids. Germline V lookup: CDR1 KGHSH, CDR2 LQKENI. The germline V and J ends were trimmed by 2 bases and 1 base, with 8 bases remaining between them. The CDR3 region is CASSPVARNTEAFF. In DNA form, the CDR3 reads TGTGCCAGCTCACCAGTTGCGCGGAACACTGAAGCTTTCTTT.

This clonotype turned up a few times. J is TRBJ2-4 and V is TRBV20-1; 10 bases are shared with TRBD2. The CDR3 spans 14 residues. The germline CDR1 and CDR2 sequences are DFQATT and SNEGSKA (reference sequence). V was clipped by 2 bases and J by 6 bases; unmatched bases: 4. Written as DNA, the CDR3 is TGCAGTGCTAGACTAGCGGGGGCGATAAACATTCAGTACTTC. Protein: CSARLAGAINIQYF.

V and J are TRBV9 and TRBJ1-2; TRBD1 might be the D (5 bases). Looked up from germline, CDR1 is SGDLS and CDR2 is YYNGEE. V lost 3 bases and J 8 bases, leaving 17 bases between the germline ends. The CDR3 extends over 14 amino acids. CDR3 coding DNA: TGTGCCAGCAGCGGAAACTTGGGGGTTTACGGCTACACCTTC. Residues: CASSGNLGVYGYTF.

A few counts support this clonotype. The gene calls are TRBV5-1 and TRBJ2-3; either TRBD1 or TRBD2 may supply D (5 bases each). The germline V gene encodes CDR1 SGHRS and CDR2 YFSETQ. Trimming stripped 3 bases from V and 2 bases from J, with 16 bases between. The CDR3 is 16 residues long. The CDR3 is CASSSSGARATDTQYF. For the CDR3, the DNA is TGCGCCAGCAGCTCCTCCGGGGCTAGAGCCACAGATACGCAGTATTTT. Using reference TRBV5-1 and TRBJ2-3 for the parts outside the CDR3, the full variable domain is KAGVTQTPRYLIKTRGQQVTLSCSPISGHRSVSWYQQTPGQGLQFLFEYFSETQRNKGNFPGRFSGRQFSNSRSEMNVSTLELGDSALYLCASSSSGARATDTQYFGPGTRLTVL.

This clonotype appeared a few times. V is TRBV6-6 and J is TRBJ2-2, with a weak D call TRBD1 (5 bases). This CDR3 region has 13 residues. V was clipped by 7 bases and J by 2 bases, with 8 bases between them. Germline V gene sequence: CDR1 MNHNY, CDR2 SVGAGI (reference sequence). The CDR3 here is CASKGINTGELFF. CDR3 bases: TGTGCCAGCAAGGGGATTAACACCGGGGAGCTGTTTTTT.

This chain links TRBV6-2 or TRBV6-3 with TRBJ1-1; 8 nucleotides match TRBD1. Germline CDR1 MNHEY, CDR2 SVGEGT. Trimming cost V 6 bases and J 5 bases; bases outside gene matches: 8. There are 14 residues in the CDR3. For the CDR3, the DNA is TGTGCCAGCAGCCCTCGGACAGGGTGGACTGAAGCTTTCTTT. Translating gives CASSPRTGWTEAFF.

V is TRBV5-6 and J is TRBJ1-1; 8 positions agree with TRBD1. Per the germline V gene, CDR1 is SGHDT and CDR2 is YYEEEE. The CDR3 runs to 13 residues. The J segment lost 7 bases and the V segment lost 4 bases, leaving 6 bases of the junction unmatched. The CDR3 sequence is CASSQAGQVEAFF. The CDR3 DNA reads as TGTGCCAGCAGCCAAGCGGGACAGGTTGAAGCTTTCTTT.

The DNA for the CDR3 is TGCAGTCAAACTAGGGGCTTGAACACTGAAGCTTTCTTT. This encodes CSQTRGLNTEAFF. This rearrangement joins TRBV29-1 to TRBJ1-1, with D possibly matching TRBD1 (5 bases). The CDR3 runs 13 residues. CDR1 is SQVTM and CDR2 is ANQGSEA in the germline V gene. The variable domain in full, with the rest retrieved from reference TRBV29-1 and TRBJ1-1, is SAVISQKPSRDICQRGTSLTIQCQVDSQVTMMFWYRQQPGQSLTLIATANQGSEATYESGFVIDKFPISRPNLTFSTLTVSNMSPEDSSIYLCSQTRGLNTEAFFGQGTRLTVV.

In its sample, this clonotype was seen a few times. The J gene is TRBJ1-6, the V gene TRBV7-9; TRBD1 is a possible D gene (5 bases). Trimming pared 2 bases from V and 8 bases from J, leaving 10 bases between. Germline loops: CDR1 SEHNR, CDR2 FQNEAQ (reference sequence). The CDR3 has 14 amino acids. The CDR3 reads CASSLQGTDSPLHF. The CDR3 DNA sequence: TGTGCCAGCAGCTTACAGGGTACGGATTCACCCCTCCACTTT. The full variable domain, in which reference TRBV7-9 and TRBJ1-6 provide the parts outside the CDR3, is DTGVSQNPRHKITKRGQNVTFRCDPISEHNRLYWYRQTLGQGPEFLTYFQNEAQLEKSRLLSDRFSAERPKGSFSTLEIQRTEQGDSAMYLCASSLQGTDSPLHFGNGTRLTVT.

This clonotype was detected only a few times. The chain has TRBV20-1 and TRBJ2-5; D gene unclear. The CDR3 covers 11 residues. V was clipped by 4 bases and J by 2 bases, with 5 bases between them. Per the germline V gene, CDR1 is DFQATT and CDR2 is SNEGSKA (reference sequence). The CDR3 sequence: CSATSQETQYF. Here the CDR3 DNA reads TGCAGTGCTACCTCTCAAGAGACCCAGTACTTC.

The gene calls are TRBV2 and TRBJ2-2; the match to TRBD1 covers 11 bases. CDR3 length: 17 amino acids. V shed 7 bases and J 4 bases; nucleotides not matched to a gene: 11. CDR1 and CDR2 (germline): SNHLY, FYNNEI. The CDR3 loop reads CASTSSDRGQGTGELFF. CDR3 coding DNA: TGTGCCAGCACGTCCTCGGACAGGGGGCAGGGCACCGGGGAGCTGTTTTTT.

The J gene is TRBJ1-1, the V gene TRBV24-1, with TRBD1 matching 9 bases. Losses at the gene ends were 8 bases for V and 3 bases for J; bases not matched to a gene: 9. The CDR3 is 15 residues long. Germline-derived CDR1 and CDR2 are KGHDR and SFDVKD. CDR3 nucleotide sequence: TGTGCCACCACCACACAGGGGGCGCGGTACACTGAAGCTTTCTTT. Residues: CATTTQGARYTEAFF.

This clonotype has more than one count but fewer than ten. The rearrangement joins TRBV7-9 to TRBJ1-5; 7 bases map to TRBD1. V shed 7 bases and J 5 bases; nucleotides not matched to a gene: 2. CDR3 length equals 12 residues. The germline V gene has CDR1 SEHNR and CDR2 FQNEAQ (reference sequence). In DNA form, the CDR3 reads TGTGCCAGCAACCAGGGGGATCAGCCCCAGCATTTT. Translating it yields CASNQGDQPQHF.

The chain is built from TRBV7-2 and TRBJ1-5; D not resolved. Trimming removed 5 bases at V and 3 bases at J, with 11 bases between. Germline values: CDR1 SGHTA, CDR2 FQGNSA. The CDR3 totals 14 residues. CDR3 bases: TGTGCCAGCAGCGCGGGGTGGGACAATCAGCCCCAGCATTTT. Residues: CASSAGWDNQPQHF.

This chain links TRBV5-4 with TRBJ2-7, with a possible D match to TRBD1 (6 bases). This CDR3 region has 14 residues. The V end lost 1 base, the J end lost 3 bases, and 11 bases lay between the germline ends. CDR1 SGHNT and CDR2 YYREEE come from the germline V gene (reference sequence). DNA of the CDR3: TGTGCCAGCAGCTTGAACGGACAGATCTACGAGCAGTACGTC. Translated: CASSLNGQIYEQYV.

The J gene is TRBJ2-3, the V gene TRBV20-1; D is ambiguous. Germline loops: CDR1 DFQATT, CDR2 SNEGSKA (reference sequence). This CDR3 has 17 amino acids. Trimming left V 0 bases short and J 2 bases short, with 18 bases between. Written as DNA, the CDR3 is TGCAGTGCTAGAGAAGTCGATCACCGCCGTTCCACAGATACGCAGTATTTT. This encodes CSAREVDHRRSTDTQYF.

This clonotype has more than one count but fewer than ten. The V and J genes are TRBV7-2 and TRBJ2-3; 7 bases are shared with TRBD2. With V trimmed by 4 bases and J by 0 bases, 16 bases remained unmatched. The length of the CDR3 is 19 residues. Germline CDR1 and CDR2: SGHTA and FQGNSA. This CDR3 is CASSSAGRFTLPSTDTQYF. CDR3 DNA: TGTGCCAGCAGCTCAGCGGGGAGGTTTACATTACCTAGCACAGATACGCAGTATTTT.

The J gene is TRBJ2-1, the V gene TRBV4-3; 10 nucleotides align to TRBD2. The CDR3 totals 18 residues. Germline assignment: CDR1 LGHNA and CDR2 YSLEER. Germline trimming cut 5 bases from V and 3 bases from J; bases unmatched to any gene: 13. Here the CDR3 DNA reads TGCGCCAGCAGCACAGGTAGCGGGGGGATCTTTCTCTACAATGAGCAGTTCTTC. Its protein product is CASSTGSGGIFLYNEQFF.

The J gene is TRBJ2-5, the V gene TRBV5-1; unclear D gene. The CDR3 has 12 residues. The V and J ends lost 3 bases and 4 bases respectively, with 7 bases between them. Germline V lookup: CDR1 SGHRS, CDR2 YFSETQ. In DNA form, the CDR3 reads TGCGCCAGCAGCTCGGGCATAGAGACCCAGTACTTC. It translates to CASSSGIETQYF. Variable domain in full (rest from reference TRBV5-1 and TRBJ2-5): KAGVTQTPRYLIKTRGQQVTLSCSPISGHRSVSWYQQTPGQGLQFLFEYFSETQRNKGNFPGRFSGRQFSNSRSEMNVSTLELGDSALYLCASSSGIETQYFGPGTRLLVL.

This clonotype was recorded once. V gene TRBV6-5 combines with J gene TRBJ1-1; the D is unclear. Trimming cost V 2 bases and J 1 base, with 14 bases left between them. This CDR3 region has 16 residues. CDR1 and CDR2 from the germline V gene are MNHEY and SVGAGI. CDR3 sequence: CASSYTLPGRNTEAFF. The CDR3 coding sequence is TGTGCCAGCAGTTACACCCTCCCGGGCCGGAACACTGAAGCTTTCTTT.